Listed below are T cell receptor beta chains from one sample, sequenced in a study of PD-L1 blockade in urothelial cancer. Libraries were prepared by immunoSEQ multiplex PCR; TCRdb keeps only in-frame clonotypes and omits some of them. This sample has roughly 49,000 clones; about 82% occur once, and the top ten carry about 20%. This material consisted of PBMCs, taken around atezolizumab (anti-PD-L1) treatment. These receptors all come from a man aged 55 to 69 with urothelial cancer. Both conserved end residues are part of each CDR3. A D gene is named only where the DNA matches it firmly. Expanded clones get a size class; other rows say once, few or many, or leave the size out.

clone size	D gene	V gene	J gene	CDR3 protein	CDR3 DNA
-	TRBD2	TRBV13	TRBJ2-1	CASSPRLAGLHEQFF	TGTGCCAGCAGCCCCCGACTAGCGGGGCTGCATGAGCAGTTCTTC
-	TRBD1	TRBV7-2	TRBJ2-7	CASSWPGQVGTYEQYF	TGTGCCAGCAGCTGGCCGGGACAGGTAGGAACCTACGAGCAGTACTTC
few	-	TRBV9	TRBJ1-1	CASSVFTGSTEAFF	TGTGCCAGCAGCGTGTTCACAGGGAGCACTGAAGCTTTCTTT
-	TRBD1	TRBV5-5	TRBJ2-3	CASSLGTGSPDTQYF	TGTGCCAGCAGCTTGGGGACAGGGAGCCCAGATACGCAGTATTTT
-	TRBD2	TRBV7-7	TRBJ2-1	CASRSTSGSRNEQFF	TGTGCTAGCAGATCTACTAGCGGGAGTAGGAATGAGCAGTTCTTC
-	TRBD2	TRBV5-6	TRBJ2-1	CASSLEGLAKSYNEQFF	TGTGCCAGCAGCTTGGAGGGACTAGCGAAGAGCTACAATGAGCAGTTCTTC
once	-	TRBV29-1	TRBJ2-3	CSVCRTSRDTQYF	TGCAGCGTTTGTAGAACTAGCCGAGATACGCAGTATTTT
-	-	TRBV6-1	TRBJ2-3	CASSEAPTIGTDTQYF	TGTGCCAGCAGTGAAGCTCCCACTATAGGCACAGATACGCAGTATTTT
-	-	TRBV7-3	TRBJ2-3	CASSLLESSTDTQYF	TGTGCCAGCAGCTTACTAGAATCTAGCACAGATACGCAGTATTTT
-	-	TRBV15	TRBJ1-2	CATSRELGGSMGYTF	TGTGCCACCAGCAGAGAATTGGGGGGGTCTATGGGCTACACCTTC
-	-	TRBV7-6	TRBJ2-1	CASSLAEGANEQFF	TGTGCCAGCAGCTTAGCGGAGGGGGCGAATGAGCAGTTCTTC
-	-	TRBV11-2	TRBJ1-1	CASSLFETEAFF	TGTGCCAGCAGCTTATTTGAGACTGAAGCTTTCTTT
-	TRBD2	TRBV27	TRBJ2-7	CASSSLAGGYEQYF	TGTGCCAGCAGTTCCCTAGCGGGGGGCTACGAGCAGTACTTC
-	-	TRBV6-1	TRBJ1-2	CASSEVWGVSGYTF	TGTGCCAGCAGTGAAGTATGGGGAGTTAGTGGCTACACCTTC
-	-	TRBV5-1	TRBJ1-1	CASSLDGGGNTEAFF	TGCGCCAGCAGCTTGGATGGAGGAGGGAACACTGAAGCTTTCTTT
-	TRBD1	TRBV5-1	TRBJ1-3	CASSLMTGGNTNTIYF	TGCGCCAGCAGCTTGATGACAGGGGGCAATACGAACACCATATATTTT
few	TRBD1	TRBV6-6	TRBJ1-5	CASSRGGGQRNQPQHF	TGTGCCAGCAGCCGCGGGGGGGGACAGCGCAATCAGCCCCAGCATTTT
-	TRBD2	TRBV10-3	TRBJ2-1	CAISGSGGSYYNEQFF	TGTGCCATCAGTGGTAGCGGGGGATCTTACTACAATGAGCAGTTCTTC
-	TRBD1	TRBV18	TRBJ2-7	CASSRVGTGDNKQYF	TGTGCCAGCTCACGGGTCGGGACAGGGGACAATAAGCAGTACTTC
-	TRBD1	TRBV2	TRBJ1-2	CASTLTGQGQGGYTF	TGTGCCAGTACCTTAACCGGACAGGGTCAGGGCGGCTACACCTTC
-	-	TRBV18	TRBJ1-1	CASSPPARLNTEAFF	TGTGCCAGCTCACCACCGGCCCGTCTGAACACTGAAGCTTTCTTT
-	-	TRBV11-2	TRBJ2-2	CASSLQGRTVGELFF	TGTGCCAGCAGCTTACAGGGGCGTACGGTCGGGGAGCTGTTTTTT
few	TRBD2	TRBV2	TRBJ2-5	CASSSLGGFRETQYF	TGTGCCAGCAGCTCCCTGGGGGGGTTTAGGGAGACCCAGTACTTC
-	-	TRBV7-9	TRBJ2-1	CASSPGSRQFF	TGTGCCAGCAGCCCCGGGAGTCGGCAGTTCTTC
-	-	TRBV15	TRBJ1-1	CATRTDRATEAFF	TGTGCCACCAGAACGGACAGAGCCACTGAAGCTTTCTTT
-	-	TRBV27	TRBJ1-2	CASSFGSNYGYTF	TGTGCCAGCAGTTTTGGTAGTAACTATGGCTACACCTTC
-	TRBD2	TRBV5-1	TRBJ2-1	CASSLPTPRGANEQFF	TGCGCCAGCAGCTTGCCTACTCCGCGGGGGGCCAATGAGCAGTTCTTC
-	-	TRBV4-2	TRBJ2-7	CASSQEFLWRDPTYEQYF	TGTGCCAGCAGCCAAGAATTCCTCTGGCGGGACCCAACCTACGAGCAGTACTTC
-	-	TRBV5-1	TRBJ2-7	CASSQGQNYEQYF	TGCGCCAGCAGCCAGGGGCAAAACTACGAGCAGTACTTC
few	-	TRBV7-9	TRBJ1-5	CASSLSGTTTNQPQHF	TGTGCCAGCAGCTTAAGTGGCACCACCACCAATCAGCCCCAGCATTTT
-	-	TRBV5-1	TRBJ1-2	CASSFTIPQDYGYTF	TGCGCCAGCAGCTTCACAATCCCCCAGGACTATGGCTACACCTTC
few	-	TRBV7-2	TRBJ2-7	CASSARWDTLSYEQYF	TGTGCCAGCAGCGCCCGTTGGGACACCCTCTCCTACGAGCAGTACTTC
-	-	TRBV2	TRBJ2-2	CASSASQGELFF	TGTGCCAGCAGTGCATCACAGGGGGAGCTGTTTTTT
few	-	TRBV5-4	TRBJ1-1	CASSSTGRGRNTEAFF	TGTGCCAGCAGCAGTACAGGGAGAGGAAGGAACACTGAAGCTTTCTTT
-	TRBD2	TRBV6-5	TRBJ2-7	CASSPGLAGVREQYF	TGTGCCAGCAGTCCGGGACTAGCGGGAGTACGGGAGCAGTACTTC
-	TRBD1	TRBV5-6	TRBJ1-2	CASSGVGQGATYGYTF	TGTGCCAGCAGCGGGGTAGGACAGGGGGCGACCTATGGCTACACCTTC
-	TRBD1	TRBV4-3	TRBJ2-4	CASSPSLGTDIQYF	TGCGCCAGCAGCCCATCTCTAGGGACAGACATTCAGTACTTC
-	TRBD2	TRBV9	TRBJ2-5	CASSVGTSSETQYF	TGTGCCAGCAGCGTAGGGACTAGCAGTGAGACCCAGTACTTC
-	-	TRBV7-2	TRBJ1-3	CASSLFRGNSGNTIYF	TGTGCCAGCAGCCTTTTCCGGGGGAACTCTGGAAACACCATATATTTT
-	TRBD1	TRBV7-9	TRBJ1-3	CASSRTGPGNTIYF	TGTGCCAGCAGCCGGACAGGACCTGGAAACACCATATATTTT
-	TRBD1	TRBV7-2	TRBJ1-1	CASSWGQGSTEAFF	TGTGCCAGCAGCTGGGGACAGGGAAGTACTGAAGCTTTCTTT
-	TRBD2	TRBV6-4	TRBJ2-3	CASRRLAGSTDTQYF	TGTGCCAGCAGAAGACTAGCGGGGAGCACAGATACGCAGTATTTT